A single sample gave rise to the 5 T cell receptor beta chains below, sequenced in a study of blood T cell repertoires in COVID-19. Produced via immunoSEQ multiplex PCR; TCRdb's table is partial and in-frame only. The sample lists about 120,000 clones, roughly 90% seen once, with about 20% in the top ten. The source material was peripheral blood. The receptors derive from a human donor with acute or convalescent COVID-19. The donor label of this sample is uncertain.

The chain carries TRBV19 and TRBJ1-6; unclear D gene. This CDR3 contains 13 residues. CDR1 LNHDA and CDR2 SQIVND come from the germline V gene (reference sequence). V shed 5 bases and J shed 7 bases, with 9 bases lying between them. CDR3 in amino acids: CASSLPGNSPLHF. CDR3 bases: TGTGCCAGTAGTCTACCGGGGAATTCACCCCTCCACTTT. The complete variable domain, with remaining parts taken from reference TRBV19 and TRBJ1-6, reads DGGITQSPKYLFRKEGQNVTLSCEQNLNHDAMYWYRQDPGQGLRLIYYSQIVNDFQKGDIAEGYSVSREKKESFPLTVTSAQKNPTAFYLCASSLPGNSPLHFGNGTRLTVT.

The chain combines TRBV7-2 with TRBJ2-7; 7 bases are a match to TRBD1. The CDR3 is made up of 14 amino acids. V lost 5 bases and J lost 4; bases outside the gene matches: 8. Germline V CDR1 and CDR2: SGHTA, FQGNSA. The CDR3 DNA is TGTGCCAGCAGCGTATCACAGGGGCAGTACGAGCAGTACTTC. Amino acids: CASSVSQGQYEQYF.

The count of this clone is one. The V and J genes are TRBV27 and TRBJ1-6; no firm D call. The CDR3 is 15 amino acids. Germline CDR1 reads MNHEY; CDR2 reads SMNVEV (reference sequence). The ends were cut back, 2 bases at V and 6 bases at J, with 11 bases in the middle. The CDR3 reads CASSLLYEANSPLHF. The CDR3 nucleotides read TGTGCCAGCAGTTTACTATACGAAGCTAATTCACCCCTCCACTTT.

The chain has TRBV19 and TRBJ2-3; D not resolved. V was shortened by 5 bases and J by 3 bases, with 9 bases between the two germline ends. The V gene's germline CDR1 is LNHDA and CDR2 SQIVND (reference sequence). This CDR3 has 13 residues. The CDR3: CASSFRRTDTQYF. Written as DNA, the CDR3 is TGTGCCAGTAGTTTTAGGCGGACAGATACGCAGTATTTT.

This clone was counted a single time. The chain employs TRBV7-9 and TRBJ2-2; D perhaps matches TRBD1 (5 bases). Germline V gene data show CDR1 as SEHNR and CDR2 as FQNEAQ (reference sequence). Deletions cut 5 bases from V and 4 bases from J, with 11 bases between. This CDR3 has 14 residues. CDR3: CASSAVRGTGELFF. The CDR3 bases are TGTGCCAGCAGCGCAGTAAGGGGCACCGGGGAGCTGTTTTTT.